This entry lists 8 T cell receptor beta chains sequenced from one sample in a study of OX40 agonist ivuxolimab in advanced cancers. Library prep was done by the immunoSEQ multiplex PCR assay. TCRdb provides this immuneACCESS table in a form limited to in-frame rearrangements. Some clones are lacking; in checked studies, under half of them reflect an unresolved V gene, and why the rest are absent is not known. The sample has around 80,000 clones on record, over 75% of them singletons. Roughly 0.58% of the sample lies in the top ten. The sample was CD4+ or CD8+ T cells sorted from blood, taken in a trial of the OX40 agonist ivuxolimab. Every receptor here comes from an adult with an advanced solid tumor such as melanoma, head and neck, liver or kidney cancer.

The V and J genes are TRBV11-2 and TRBJ1-1; D is perhaps TRBD1 (5 bases). CDR1 is SGHAT and CDR2 is FQNNGV in the germline V gene. V lost 2 bases and J lost 4, with 14 bases in between. The CDR3 has 15 amino acids. The CDR3 protein is CASSLLGTIPTEAFF. The CDR3 DNA sequence: TGTGCCAGCAGCTTACTAGGGACCATCCCCACTGAAGCTTTCTTT.

The rearrangement uses TRBV5-1 and TRBJ2-3; a weak D match, TRBD1 (5 bases). The CDR3 covers 14 residues. The ends were cut back, 0 bases at V and 2 bases at J, with 7 bases in the middle. Germline V gives CDR1 SGHRS, CDR2 YFSETQ. CDR3 DNA sequence: TGCGCCAGCAGCTTGGGACAGACCACAGATACGCAGTATTTT. Protein sequence: CASSLGQTTDTQYF.

The table lists this clone with a few counts. The identical CDR3 is also encoded by other nucleotide sequences in the sample. This sequence joins TRBV6-6 and TRBJ1-5; unclear D gene. Per the germline V gene, CDR1 is MNHNY and CDR2 is SVGAGI (reference sequence). V lost 2 bases, J lost 5 bases, and 7 bases lay in between. The CDR3 is made up of 13 amino acids. The CDR3 DNA is TGTGCCAGCAGTTACGGAGTAGATCAGCCCCAGCATTTT. Protein sequence: CASSYGVDQPQHF.

Only one count was recorded for this clone. The chain joins TRBV7-2 to TRBJ2-4; D is undetermined. Germline assignment: CDR1 SGHTA and CDR2 FQGNSA. Trimming shortened V by 3 bases and J by 5 bases, and 8 bases separated the two germline ends. The CDR3 sequence is 13 residues long. The DNA of the CDR3 is TGTGCCAGCAGCTTTCGGGTTGAAAACATTCAGTACTTC. Its translation: CASSFRVENIQYF.

V gene TRBV5-1 combines with J gene TRBJ2-5, with no clear D. The CDR3 is 11 residues long. Germline V gene sequence: CDR1 SGHRS, CDR2 YFSETQ. V was trimmed by 5 bases and J by 1 base, leaving 3 bases between them. This CDR3 reads CASRAQETQYF. The CDR3 nucleotides read TGCGCCAGCAGGGCCCAAGAGACCCAGTACTTC. The variable domain in full, with the rest retrieved from reference TRBV5-1 and TRBJ2-5, is KAGVTQTPRYLIKTRGQQVTLSCSPISGHRSVSWYQQTPGQGLQFLFEYFSETQRNKGNFPGRFSGRQFSNSRSEMNVSTLELGDSALYLCASRAQETQYFGPGTRLLVL.

This chain uses TRBV7-2 with TRBJ1-5; D call uncertain. Germline V gene lookup returns CDR1 SGHTA and CDR2 FQGNSA. The germline V and J ends were trimmed by 5 bases and 0 bases, with 8 bases remaining between them. The CDR3 sequence is 14 residues long. The DNA of the CDR3 is TGTGCCAGCAGCCAGGTCACTAGCAATCAGCCCCAGCATTTT. Protein: CASSQVTSNQPQHF.

This clone was observed a handful of times. This chain links TRBV7-8 with TRBJ1-2; TRBD1 is a possible D gene (6 bases). Germline values: CDR1 SGHVS, CDR2 FQNEAQ. The CDR3 loop spans 14 amino acids. Trimming took off 4 bases at V and 5 bases at J, with 14 bases between the two ends. The CDR3 DNA sequence: TGTGCCAGCAGCTCGAACAGGGAGTTGTATGGCTACACCTTC. This codes for CASSSNRELYGYTF. Variable domain in full (rest from reference TRBV7-8 and TRBJ1-2): GAGVSQSPRYKVAKRGQDVALRCDPISGHVSLFWYQQALGQGPEFLTYFQNEAQLDKSGLPSDRFFAERPEGSVSTLKIQRTQQEDSAVYLCASSSNRELYGYTFGSGTRLTVV.

This clone has more than one count but fewer than ten. The chain joins TRBV5-1 to TRBJ1-1, with 8 bases aligning to TRBD1. CDR1 is SGHRS, CDR2 YFSETQ, per germline. V lost 4 bases and J lost 0; bases outside the gene matches: 14. This CDR3 region has 18 residues. CDR3 in DNA: TGCGCCAGCAGCCCTAGAGGACAGGGTAGAGGCATGAACACTGAAGCTTTCTTT. Translation gives CASSPRGQGRGMNTEAFF.